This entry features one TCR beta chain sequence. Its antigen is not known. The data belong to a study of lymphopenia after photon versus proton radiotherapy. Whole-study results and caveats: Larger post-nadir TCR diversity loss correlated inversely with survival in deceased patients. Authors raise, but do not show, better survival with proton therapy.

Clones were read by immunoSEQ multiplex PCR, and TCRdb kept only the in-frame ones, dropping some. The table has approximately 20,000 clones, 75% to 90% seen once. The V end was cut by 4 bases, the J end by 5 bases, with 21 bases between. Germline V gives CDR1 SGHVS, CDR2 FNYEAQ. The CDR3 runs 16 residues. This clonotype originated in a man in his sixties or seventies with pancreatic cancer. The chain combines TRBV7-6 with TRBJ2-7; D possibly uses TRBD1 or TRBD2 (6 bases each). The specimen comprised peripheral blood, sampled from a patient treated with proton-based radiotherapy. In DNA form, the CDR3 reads TGTGCCAGCAGCTCCACCGAGATTGGGGGGCACGACGAGCAGTACTTC. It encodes CASSSTEIGGHDEQYF. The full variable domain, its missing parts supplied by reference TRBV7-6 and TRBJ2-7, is GAGVSQSPRYKVTKRGQDVALRCDPISGHVSLYWYRQALGQGPEFLTYFNYEAQQDKSGLPNDRFSAERPEGSISTLTIQRTEQRDSAMYRCASSSTEIGGHDEQYFGPGTRLTVT.